These 5 T cell receptor beta chains share one sample of origin, sequenced in a study of CD8+ T cells in alopecia areata. After isolation, RNA underwent reverse transcription to generate cDNA as the sequencing template. Sequenced by immunoSEQ multiplex PCR; TCRdb stores in-frame clones only, minus some. The repertoire includes roughly 130,000 clones, approximately 58% of them detected once, and under 5% sits in the top ten. Source: CD4+ T cells sorted from blood, taken at week 0. All receptors derive from a human donor with alopecia areata.

The sample holds one count of this clone. The V and J genes are TRBV4-1 and TRBJ2-5; D unclear. The CDR3 has 14 amino acids. The germline CDR1 and CDR2 sequences are MGHRA and YSYEKL. V was shortened by 4 bases and J by 2 bases, with 11 bases between the two germline ends. CDR3 sequence (DNA): TGCGCCAGCAGCCGTACGACTGATCAAGAGACCCAGTACTTC. Translating gives CASSRTTDQETQYF.

A note on this clone: At one of its ends the junction is not consistent with the germline gene, which may arise from a read error. This chain uses TRBV7-2 with TRBJ2-4, with D hard to call. Germline V gene sequence: CDR1 SGHTA, CDR2 FQGNSA. CDR3 length: 12 residues. The CDR3 region is CASSLAKNIQYF. The CDR3 bases are TGTGCCAGCAGCCTAGCCAAAAACATTCAGTACTTC. The full variable domain, in which reference TRBV7-2 and TRBJ2-4 provide the parts outside the CDR3, is GAGVSQSPSNKVTEKGKDVELRCDPISGHTALYWYRQSLGQGLEFLIYFQGNSAPDKSGLPSDRFSAERTGGSVSTLTIQRTQQEDSAVYLCASSLAKNIQYFGAGTRLSVL.

A few counts support this clone. The rearrangement joins TRBV7-3 to TRBJ1-1; 7 bases match TRBD1. After removal of 6 bases from V and 3 bases from J, the junction contained 4 bases not matched to a gene. The CDR3 covers 13 residues. CDR1 SGHTA and CDR2 FQGTGA come from the germline V gene. CDR3 coding DNA: TGTGCCAGCAGATCAGACAGGGACACTGAAGCTTTCTTT. Amino acid sequence: CASRSDRDTEAFF.

In DNA form, the CDR3 reads TGCGCCAGCAGCCACGAGGGATGGACTAGCGGGAGCTTAGATACGCAGTATTTT. Encoded protein: CASSHEGWTSGSLDTQYF. The genes are TRBV4-3 and TRBJ2-3; TRBD2 matches at 13 bases. Germline V lookup: CDR1 LGHNA, CDR2 YSLEER. V dropped 3 bases and J dropped 5; count of bases not matched to a gene: 11. The CDR3 extends over 18 amino acids.

The J gene is TRBJ1-1, the V gene TRBV2; 12 positions match TRBD1. The V gene's germline CDR1 is SNHLY and CDR2 FYNNEI. The CDR3 sequence is 15 residues long. Losses at the gene ends were 6 bases for V and 1 base for J; bases not matched to a gene: 3. The CDR3: CASSRGQGANTEAFF. Written as DNA, the CDR3 is TGTGCCAGCAGCCGGGGACAGGGGGCGAACACTGAAGCTTTCTTT. The variable domain in full, with the rest retrieved from reference TRBV2 and TRBJ1-1, is EPEVTQTPSHQVTQMGQEVILRCVPISNHLYFYWYRQILGQKVEFLVSFYNNEISEKSEIFDDQFSVERPDGSNFTLKIRSTKLEDSAMYFCASSRGQGANTEAFFGQGTRLTVV.